The subject of this entry is one TCR beta chain. This entry comes from a study of control samples from healthy donors and cancer patients. This table comes from immunoSEQ multiplex PCR, and its TCRdb copy is limited to in-frame clones, with some not included. The table records 200,000 to 250,000 clones, 85% to 95% of them present only once. The germline V gene has CDR1 MNHEY and CDR2 SMNVEV (reference sequence). The CDR3 runs 13 residues. The V and J ends lost 6 bases and 9 bases respectively, with 16 bases between them. The clonotype was recovered from a middle-aged man in good health. Sequencing was performed on blood. The gene calls are TRBV27 and TRBJ2-3; D remains ambiguous. DNA for the CDR3: TGTGCCAGCAGCCCGGGCGTCTTCGGGACGCAGTATTTT. It encodes CASSPGVFGTQYF.